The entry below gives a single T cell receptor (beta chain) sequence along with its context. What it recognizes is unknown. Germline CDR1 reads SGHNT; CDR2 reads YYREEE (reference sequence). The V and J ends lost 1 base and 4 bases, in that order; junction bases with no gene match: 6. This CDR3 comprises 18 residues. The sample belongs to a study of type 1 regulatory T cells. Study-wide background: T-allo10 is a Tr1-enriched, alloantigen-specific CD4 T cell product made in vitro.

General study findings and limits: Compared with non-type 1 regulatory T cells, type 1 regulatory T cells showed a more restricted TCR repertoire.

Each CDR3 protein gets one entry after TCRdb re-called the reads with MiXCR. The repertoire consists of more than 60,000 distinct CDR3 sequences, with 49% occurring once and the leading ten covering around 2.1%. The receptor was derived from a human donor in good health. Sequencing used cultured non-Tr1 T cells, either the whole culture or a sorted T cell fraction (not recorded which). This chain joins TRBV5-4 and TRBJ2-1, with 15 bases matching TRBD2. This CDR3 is CASSLMGLAGGIYNEQFF. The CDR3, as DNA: TGTGCCAGCAGCTTGATGGGACTAGCGGGGGGCATATACAATGAGCAGTTCTTC.